This record covers a single T cell receptor (beta chain). As yet, its antigen is unknown. TCRdb recomputed calls from the 5' RACE reads with MiXCR, one row per CDR3 protein. Of over 600,000 distinct CDR3 sequences listed, 15% to 20% are singletons. The data stem from a study of CD8 T cells in ankylosing spondylitis. Study observations and caveats: The study identified a TCR beta motif of several highly homologous variants that appeared characteristic of ankylosing spondylitis blood.

Looked up from germline, CDR1 is SNHLY and CDR2 is FYNNEI. The CDR3 contains 14 residues. The trim removed 5 bases at V and 6 bases at J, leaving 5 bases unmatched. J is TRBJ1-1 and V is TRBV2; 11 bases align to TRBD1. The sample taken for sequencing was blood, either unsorted or a sorted T cell fraction (not recorded which). The TCR was taken from a male donor with ankylosing spondylitis. The CDR3 DNA follows: TGTGCCAGCAGTCCGGGACAGGGGGGGGCTGAAGCTTTCTTT. Encoded protein: CASSPGQGGAEAFF.